This is a list of T cell receptor beta chains from one sample in a study of shared clonotypes between healthy human individuals. TCRdb keeps only in-frame clones here, not all; method: immunoSEQ multiplex PCR. The sample records a few million clones, roughly 93% being singletons. The sequencing sample was made of naive CD8+ T cells from PBMCs. Receptor source: a man between 18 and 29 years old in good health. Some clones in this sample may be carry-over from other donors' samples. The CDR3 runs from the conserved cysteine through the conserved F or W. The order of the fields is V gene, D gene, J gene, clone size, CDR3 DNA, CDR3 protein. A D gene is named only where the DNA matches it firmly. A row's size may be missing; if present it is once, few, many or a size class.

TRBV29-1	TRBD2	TRBJ2-3	.	TGCAGCGTGCGAGGGACTAGCGGGAGGGAACCCCCAGATACGCAGTATTTT	CSVRGTSGREPPDTQYF
TRBV2	.	TRBJ1-3	.	TGTGCCAGCAGTACAACAGTGAGCTCTGGAAACACCATATATTTT	CASSTTVSSGNTIYF
TRBV9	.	TRBJ1-3	once	TGTGCCAGCAGGGCAGACAGGAACTCTGGAAACACCATATATTTT	CASRADRNSGNTIYF
TRBV27	.	TRBJ1-4	.	TGTGCCAGCAGTGCCTATATACAGGGCGCTGAAGGAAAACTGTTTTTT	CASSAYIQGAEGKLFF
TRBV29-1	.	TRBJ2-1	once	TGCAGCGTAAAACAGGTGAATGAGCAGTTCTTC	CSVKQVNEQFF
TRBV6-5	TRBD1	TRBJ2-7	.	TGTGCCAGCAGTTACATTGGACAGGGGGCCCACGAGCAGTACTTC	CASSYIGQGAHEQYF
TRBV19	.	TRBJ2-5	few	TGTGCCAGTAGTATAGATCTTTCTAGCATGGAGACCCAGTACTTC	CASSIDLSSMETQYF
TRBV27	.	TRBJ1-2	.	TGTGCCAGCAGTCACAGGGTCCATGGCTACACCTTC	CASSHRVHGYTF
TRBV4-1	TRBD2	TRBJ2-1	.	TGCGCCAGCAGCCAGAGGGAGCGGGGATACAATGAGCAGTTCTTC	CASSQRERGYNEQFF
TRBV28	.	TRBJ2-1	.	TGTGCCAGCAGAACCCTTCGGCCGGTCCAGAGCTCCTACAATGAGCAGTTCTTC	CASRTLRPVQSSYNEQFF
TRBV7-3	TRBD1	TRBJ1-2	.	TGTGCCAGCAGCACCGGGACAGCATATGGCTACACCTTC	CASSTGTAYGYTF
TRBV7-8	.	TRBJ2-2	.	TGTGCTCGCGGGACGAACACCGGGGAGCTGTTTTTT	CARGTNTGELFF
TRBV19	.	TRBJ1-1	.	TGTGCCAGTAGTTCCAGTCTTGGGAGCACTGAAGCTTTCTTT	CASSSSLGSTEAFF
TRBV29-1	TRBD1	TRBJ1-2	.	TGCAGCGTTGAAACAGGGGGCGCCGGCTACACCTTC	CSVETGGAGYTF
TRBV2	.	TRBJ2-3	.	TGTGCCAGCACCCTGGGACTTCCGCCTAGCACAGATACGCAGTATTTT	CASTLGLPPSTDTQYF
TRBV28	.	TRBJ1-5	.	TGTGCCAGCAGTTTTGGCCGATATAGCAATCAGCCCCAGCATTTT	CASSFGRYSNQPQHF
TRBV19	.	TRBJ2-2	.	TGTGCCAGTAGTATCGCGCGTTGGGGCAACACCGGGGAGCTGTTTTTT	CASSIARWGNTGELFF
TRBV5-1	.	TRBJ2-2	.	TGCGCCAGCAGCCCAGCGGTGGCGAGCACCGGGGAGCTGTTTTTT	CASSPAVASTGELFF
TRBV9	.	TRBJ1-3	.	TGTGCCAGCAGTAAGGGGGCTGGAAACACCATATATTTT	CASSKGAGNTIYF
TRBV5-5	.	TRBJ1-5	.	TGTGCCAGCAGACTAGCACCGGACAGAAGTCAGCCCCAGCATTTT	CASRLAPDRSQPQHF
TRBV9	TRBD2	TRBJ2-7	.	TGTGCCAGCAGCCCCGGGGGGGGCCTGCTCTACGAGCAGTACTTC	CASSPGGGLLYEQYF
TRBV13	.	TRBJ2-1	.	TGTGCCAGCAGCCCGATCAGGGGGGCCAATGAGCAGTTCTTC	CASSPIRGANEQFF
TRBV6-6	.	TRBJ2-7	.	TGTGCCACAGGGCTTCACTACGAGCAGTACTTC	CATGLHYEQYF